The 2 T cell receptor beta chains below all came from one sample that was sequenced in a study of blood T cell repertoires in COVID-19. Method: immunoSEQ multiplex PCR; TCRdb's copy keeps in-frame clones and lacks some. This sample has over 90,000 clones, with more than 70% found just once. The specimen was peripheral blood. The receptors derive from a woman aged 55-70 years in a cohort sampled during active or convalescent COVID-19.

The chain couples TRBV15 to TRBJ1-4, with a weak D call TRBD1 (5 bases). Germline CDR1 is LNHNV and CDR2 is YYDKDF (reference sequence). The CDR3 spans 13 residues. V shed 7 bases and J shed 8 bases, with 14 bases lying between them. CDR3 DNA sequence: TGTGCCACCAACAGGTGGGGCTCCGAAAAACTGTTTTTT. Protein: CATNRWGSEKLFF.

The chain links TRBV3-1 (or the pseudogene TRBV3-2) to TRBJ1-4, with D possibly matching TRBD1 (6 bases). Germline V gives CDR1 LGHDT, CDR2 YNNKEL (reference sequence). This CDR3 region has 13 residues. V lost 3 bases to trimming and J lost 8 bases, with 10 bases between them. This CDR3 reads CASSHRTAEKLFF. Written as DNA, the CDR3 is TGTGCCAGCAGCCACAGGACAGCCGAAAAACTGTTTTTT.